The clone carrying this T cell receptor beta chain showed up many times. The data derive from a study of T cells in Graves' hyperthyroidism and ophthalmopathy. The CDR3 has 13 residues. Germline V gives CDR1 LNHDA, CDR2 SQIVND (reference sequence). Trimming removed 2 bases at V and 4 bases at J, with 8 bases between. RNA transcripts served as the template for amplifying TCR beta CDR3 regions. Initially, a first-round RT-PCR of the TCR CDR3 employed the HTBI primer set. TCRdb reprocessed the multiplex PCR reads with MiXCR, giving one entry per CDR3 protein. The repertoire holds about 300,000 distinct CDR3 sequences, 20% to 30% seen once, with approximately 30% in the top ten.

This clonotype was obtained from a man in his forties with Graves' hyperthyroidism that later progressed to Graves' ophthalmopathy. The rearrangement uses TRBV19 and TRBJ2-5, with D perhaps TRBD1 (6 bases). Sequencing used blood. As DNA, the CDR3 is TGTGCCAGTAGTATACTAGGGGGAGAGACCCAGTACTTC. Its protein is CASSILGGETQYF.